What follows are 22 T cell receptor beta chains derived from one specimen sequenced in a study of blood T cell repertoires in COVID-19 (dated by TCRdb to about 2020). The library was made by the immunoSEQ multiplex PCR assay. TCRdb took over this immuneACCESS table, retaining in-frame rearrangements with V and J assigned. Such tables are incomplete; in checked studies, under half of the missing clones stem from an unresolved V gene, and the remainder is unexplained. This sample holds roughly 180,000 clones; over 80% were observed only once. The top ten clones comprise 5.5% to 8% of the sample. The sequencing sample was made of peripheral blood. These receptors all stem from a woman aged 35 to 49 with COVID-19, enrolled during active disease.

The V gene is TRBV12-3 or TRBV12-4, the J gene TRBJ1-2; D unresolved. The CDR3 extends over 11 amino acids. V was shortened by 3 bases and J by 5 bases, with 4 bases between the two germline ends. The CDR3 region is CASSLAYGYTF. The CDR3 DNA is TGTGCCAGCAGTTTGGCTTATGGCTACACCTTC.

This rearrangement joins TRBV5-1 to TRBJ2-7, with D perhaps matching TRBD1 (6 bases). There are 16 residues in the CDR3. Trimming removed 4 bases at V and 1 base at J, with 18 bases between. Germline-derived CDR1 and CDR2 are SGHRS and YFSETQ. CDR3 DNA: TGCGCCAGCAGCGGGCGCGGGCAGGGGTTGTCCTACGAGCAGTACTTC. It specifies CASSGRGQGLSYEQYF.

The chain employs TRBV9 and TRBJ1-2, with a weak D call TRBD1 (5 bases). This CDR3 spans 13 amino acids. The germline V gene encodes CDR1 SGDLS and CDR2 YYNGEE. Trimming stripped 3 bases from V and 7 bases from J, with 13 bases between. CDR3 nucleotides: TGTGCCAGCAGCGAGCAGGGTTATAGTGGCTACACCTTC. Translation: CASSEQGYSGYTF.

This clone was counted between two and nine times. J is TRBJ2-3 and V is TRBV2; TRBD2 aligns across 8 bases. The CDR3 loop spans 14 amino acids. The junction had 15 bases not matched to a gene; V was cut back by 6 bases and J by 13 bases. Germline CDR1 SNHLY, CDR2 FYNNEI. CDR3 sequence reads: CASSGSGGRTLEYF. The CDR3 bases are TGTGCCAGCAGCGGGAGCGGGGGCCGGACTCTTGAGTATTTT. The whole variable domain, remainder taken from reference TRBV2 and TRBJ2-3, is EPEVTQTPSHQVTQMGQEVILRCVPISNHLYFYWYRQILGQKVEFLVSFYNNEISEKSEIFDDQFSVERPDGSNFTLKIRSTKLEDSAMYFCASSGSGGRTLEYFGPGTRLTVL.

This clone was detected a few times. V is TRBV3-1 (or the pseudogene TRBV3-2) and J is TRBJ2-1; 9 bases fit TRBD2. Per germline, CDR1 LGHDT and CDR2 YNNKEL (reference sequence). The CDR3 loop spans 14 amino acids. V dropped 2 bases and J dropped 5; count of bases not matched to a gene: 1. Here the CDR3 reads CASSQIAGDNEQFF. The CDR3 nucleotides are TGTGCCAGCAGCCAAATAGCGGGGGACAATGAGCAGTTCTTC.

The chain uses TRBV24-1 and TRBJ2-7; 7 positions match TRBD1. This CDR3 has 15 amino acids. The V and J ends lost 1 base and 1 base, in that order; junction bases with no gene match: 3. The germline V gene encodes CDR1 KGHDR and CDR2 SFDVKD. CDR3 bases: TGTGCCACCAGTGATTTCACAGGGGCTTCCTACGAGCAGTACTTC. It translates to CATSDFTGASYEQYF.

This clone was seen a single time. The chain combines TRBV7-2 with TRBJ1-1, with D hard to call. This CDR3 is built from 13 residues. V was shortened by 0 bases and J by 5 bases, with 7 bases between the two germline ends. CDR1 and CDR2 (germline): SGHTA, FQGNSA. The CDR3: CASSLARRTEAFF. CDR3 in DNA: TGTGCCAGCAGCTTAGCCCGCAGAACTGAAGCTTTCTTT.

The chain carries TRBV5-1 and TRBJ1-3, with 7 bases identical to TRBD1. This CDR3 is 16 amino acids long. V lost 4 bases to trimming and J lost 2 bases; unmatched junction nucleotides: 9. Germline-derived CDR1 and CDR2 are SGHRS and YFSETQ. The CDR3 spells CASSLITGETGNTIYF. CDR3 bases: TGCGCCAGCAGCCTGATAACAGGGGAGACTGGAAACACCATATATTTT.

The V gene is TRBV5-1, the J gene TRBJ1-1; D not certain. This CDR3 contains 15 residues. The germline V and J ends were trimmed by 4 bases and 4 bases, with 17 bases remaining between them. Looked up from germline, CDR1 is SGHRS and CDR2 is YFSETQ. CDR3 sequence: CASSPGAGGSTEAFF. The CDR3 DNA reads TGCGCCAGCAGCCCGGGAGCGGGAGGGTCCACTGAAGCTTTCTTT.

J is TRBJ1-6 and V is TRBV4-1; 7 bases are a match to TRBD1. V shed 4 bases and J 1 base; nucleotides not matched to a gene: 4. Germline CDR1 is MGHRA and CDR2 is YSYEKL. This CDR3 has 16 residues. Here the CDR3 reads CASSPPTGSYNSPLHF. In nucleotides, the CDR3 is TGCGCCAGCAGCCCGCCGACAGGGTCCTATAATTCACCCCTCCACTTT.

This chain links TRBV5-1 with TRBJ2-7, with D unresolved. V was clipped by 0 bases and J by 2 bases, with 6 bases between them. CDR3 size: 13 residues. The germline CDR1 and CDR2 sequences are SGHRS and YFSETQ. DNA of the CDR3: TGCGCCAGCAGCTTGGCTCAGGCCTACGAGCAGTACTTC. Protein sequence: CASSLAQAYEQYF. The full variable domain, completed using reference TRBV5-1 and TRBJ2-7, is KAGVTQTPRYLIKTRGQQVTLSCSPISGHRSVSWYQQTPGQGLQFLFEYFSETQRNKGNFPGRFSGRQFSNSRSEMNVSTLELGDSALYLCASSLAQAYEQYFGPGTRLTVT.

The chain combines TRBV7-9 with TRBJ1-5, with a possible D match to TRBD1 (6 bases). V lost 1 base, J lost 5 bases, and 15 bases lay in between. Germline CDR1 is SEHNR and CDR2 is FQNEAQ (reference sequence). CDR3 size: 16 residues. The chain's CDR3 is CASSLGARGAHQPQHF. The CDR3 DNA reads as TGTGCCAGCAGCTTAGGGGCCAGGGGCGCGCATCAGCCCCAGCATTTT.

The chain recombines TRBV15 with TRBJ1-3, with D possibly TRBD1 on 5 matching bases. CDR1 and CDR2 (germline): LNHNV, YYDKDF (reference sequence). The CDR3 extends over 14 amino acids. With 0 bases removed from V and 6 bases from J, the gap between germline ends came to 9 bases. CDR3 bases: TGTGCCACCAGCAGAGAAGGGGTGAAAAACACCATATATTTT. It translates to CATSREGVKNTIYF.

DNA for the CDR3: TGTGCCAGCTCACGAGAGGTGGCGGCCAACGTCCTGACTTTC. Translating it yields CASSREVAANVLTF. This rearrangement joins TRBV18 to TRBJ2-6; unclear D gene. The CDR3 is 14 amino acids. The germline gives CDR1 KGHSH, CDR2 LQKENI. Trimming stripped 4 bases from V and 6 bases from J, with 10 bases between. Complete variable domain (other parts from reference TRBV18 and TRBJ2-6): NAGVMQNPRHLVRRRGQEARLRCSPMKGHSHVYWYRQLPEEGLKFMVYLQKENIIDESGMPKERFSAEFPKEGPSILRIQQVVRGDSAAYFCASSREVAANVLTFGAGSRLTVL.

The chain uses TRBV29-1 and TRBJ2-6; D is possibly TRBD1 (5 bases). The germline V gene has CDR1 SQVTM and CDR2 ANQGSEA. This CDR3 contains 14 residues. Trimming shortened V by 4 bases and J by 2 bases, and 9 bases separated the two germline ends. The CDR3 DNA sequence: TGCAGCGTTGGAAAAGGGGCTGGGGCCAACGTCCTGACTTTC. It codes for CSVGKGAGANVLTF.

The rearrangement links TRBV24-1 to TRBJ1-5; 8 nucleotides line up with TRBD1. The V segment lost 6 bases and the J segment 2 bases; nucleotides outside the gene matches: 2. The CDR3 sequence is 14 residues long. Germline CDR1 KGHDR, CDR2 SFDVKD. CDR3 in DNA: TGTGCCACCAGTTCGACAGGGGGCAATCAGCCCCAGCATTTT. Residues: CATSSTGGNQPQHF.

The V gene is TRBV6-5, the J gene TRBJ2-7; 8 bases are a match to TRBD2. The CDR3 is 14 residues long. J gave up 5 bases and V 4 bases, and 7 bases lay outside the gene matches. Germline V lookup: CDR1 MNHEY, CDR2 SVGAGI. Here the CDR3 DNA reads TGTGCCAGCAGTTCGTCGGGAGGGCCAAACGAGCAGTACTTC. Protein sequence: CASSSSGGPNEQYF.

The chain has TRBV6-6 and TRBJ1-6; tentatively, D is TRBD1 (6 bases). CDR1 is MNHNY, CDR2 SVGAGI, per germline (reference sequence). The CDR3 spans 16 residues. Trimming pared 5 bases from V and 5 bases from J, leaving 16 bases between. As DNA, the CDR3 is TGTGCCAGCAGTCCTCGGACAGTAAGGGATAATTCACCCCTCCACTTT. This sequence encodes CASSPRTVRDNSPLHF.

This chain connects TRBV27 to TRBJ1-5; D unclear. The CDR3 covers 14 residues. Trimming left V 5 bases short and J 4 bases short, with 12 bases between. Germline V gene data show CDR1 as MNHEY and CDR2 as SMNVEV (reference sequence). This CDR3 reads CASSPRPGNQPQHF. The CDR3 nucleotides read TGTGCCAGCAGTCCACGACCAGGTAATCAGCCCCAGCATTTT.

The chain couples TRBV3-1 (or the pseudogene TRBV3-2) to TRBJ2-7; TRBD2 matches 8 bases. Germline-derived CDR1 and CDR2 are LGHDT and YNNKEL (reference sequence). The ends lost 4 bases at V and 3 bases at J; junction bases unmatched: 8. The CDR3 is 15 amino acids. The CDR3 coding sequence is TGTGCCAGCAGCCCAGCCGGGACTAGGGACTACGAGCAGTACTTC. Protein product: CASSPAGTRDYEQYF.

This clone appeared a few times. This chain joins TRBV19 and TRBJ2-7, with D possibly matching TRBD1 (5 bases). V was cut by 0 bases and J by 4 bases, with 16 bases left in between. The CDR3 spans 16 residues. Germline CDR1 LNHDA, CDR2 SQIVND (reference sequence). The chain's CDR3 is CASSIDLPLGVYEQYF. Written as DNA, the CDR3 is TGTGCCAGTAGTATAGATCTTCCTTTAGGGGTTTACGAGCAGTACTTC.

The CDR3: CASSLSPYTGELFF. Here the CDR3 DNA reads TGCGCCAGCAGCCTGAGCCCGTACACCGGGGAGCTGTTTTTT. The V gene is TRBV4-1, the J gene TRBJ2-2; D unclear. This CDR3 is 14 amino acids long. Per germline, CDR1 MGHRA and CDR2 YSYEKL. V was shortened by 4 bases and J by 3 bases, with 9 bases between the two germline ends.